These T cell receptor beta chains were read from a single sample in a study of T cell changes during pregnancy in multiple sclerosis. The repertoire was sequenced with immunoSEQ multiplex PCR; TCRdb's copy has only in-frame clones and lacks some. The data contain some 83,000 clones, about nine tenths of them seen just once; the ten biggest clones take up 3% to 4%. Specimen: PBMCs, collected in the first trimester of pregnancy. These receptors were obtained from a female donor in good health, serving as a control in a pregnancy study. Some clones in this sample may be carry-over from other donors' samples. The CDR3 runs from the conserved cysteine through the conserved F or W. A D gene is named only where the DNA matches it firmly. Some rows have no size entry. The others give once, few or many, or a class for an expanded clone.

>.|TRBJ2-7|15|TRBV15|TRBD1
TGTGCCACCAGCAATGACAGGGGGCGCCCCTACGAGCAGTACTTC
CATSNDRGRPYEQYF
>.|TRBJ1-5|14|TRBV11-2|.
TGTGCCAGCAGCTTAGTTCCGGGAGCTCAGCCCCAGCATTTT
CASSLVPGAQPQHF
>.|TRBJ2-1|15|TRBV6-5|TRBD1
TGTGCCAGCAGTTACCCGGGACAGAACTACAATGAGCAGTTCTTC
CASSYPGQNYNEQFF
>.|TRBJ1-1|12|TRBV7-9|TRBD1
TGTGCCAGCAGCTTAGCGCAGGGGGCGGCTTTCTTT
CASSLAQGAAFF
>once|TRBJ2-4|14|TRBV28|.
TGTGCCAGCAGTTTGGGCTTAGCCAAAAACATTCAGTACTTC
CASSLGLAKNIQYF
>once|TRBJ1-5|15|TRBV28|TRBD1
TGTGCCAGCAGTTTGGCAGGGGGTATCAATCAGCCCCAGCATTTT
CASSLAGGINQPQHF
>.|TRBJ2-1|17|TRBV19|.
TGTGCCAGTAGTCCCTCCGGGTTCAAGAGCTCCTACAATGAGCAGTTCTTC
CASSPSGFKSSYNEQFF
>.|TRBJ2-2|15|TRBV30|.
TGTGCCTGGAGCGGGGGGACACCGAACACCGGGGAGCTGTTTTTT
CAWSGGTPNTGELFF
>.|TRBJ2-5|12|TRBV18|.
TGTGCCAGCTCACCACCCGACGGGGCCCAGTACTTC
CASSPPDGAQYF
>.|TRBJ2-3|15|TRBV4-2|.
TGTGCCAGCAATTTCCGAGGGGGTAGCACAGATACGCAGTATTTT
CASNFRGGSTDTQYF
>.|TRBJ2-3|15|TRBV5-1|TRBD1
TGCGCCAGCAGCCAGGACAGGGACCTCACAGATACGCAGTATTTT
CASSQDRDLTDTQYF
>.|TRBJ2-3|13|TRBV5-4|TRBD2
TGTGCCAGTCTAGCGGTTGGCACAGATACGCAGTATTTT
CASLAVGTDTQYF
>.|TRBJ1-1|13|TRBV13|.
TGTGCCAGCAGCGGAGGGAAGAACACTGAAGCTTTCTTT
CASSGGKNTEAFF
>.|TRBJ2-3|16|TRBV4-1|TRBD2
TGCGCCAGCAGCCTCGGACTAGCGCAAGCGTCAGATACGCAGTATTTT
CASSLGLAQASDTQYF
>.|TRBJ1-1|12|TRBV7-7|.
TGTGCCAGCAGCCGGCGGGCAACTGAAGCTTTCTTT
CASSRRATEAFF
>.|TRBJ2-2|14|TRBV6-4|TRBD2
TGTGCCAGCAGTGACCGGGGGGGCACCGGGGAGCTGTTTTTT
CASSDRGGTGELFF
>.|TRBJ2-3|18|TRBV10-2|TRBD2
TGCGCCAGCAGTGAGTCCGGGACTAGCGGGGGGTATACAGATACGCAGTATTTT
CASSESGTSGGYTDTQYF
>.|TRBJ2-5|15|TRBV6-5|TRBD1
TGTGCCAGCAGTCCCACGACAGGGGCGGGGGAGACCCAGTACTTC
CASSPTTGAGETQYF
>.|TRBJ2-3|13|TRBV29-1|.
TGCAGCGTTCGTGGCCGCTCCACAGATACGCAGTATTTT
CSVRGRSTDTQYF
>.|TRBJ2-1|15|TRBV29-1|TRBD2
TGCAGCGAGAGCAGGACTAGCGGGGGCTACAATGAGCAGTTCTTC
CSESRTSGGYNEQFF
>.|TRBJ1-2|13|TRBV10-3|.
TGTGCCATCACTGCGGGGGGGAACTATGGCTACACCTTC
CAITAGGNYGYTF
>.|TRBJ1-2|13|TRBV28|.
TGTGCCAGCAGTTCAGGGCTGCTCTATGGCTACACCTTC
CASSSGLLYGYTF
>.|TRBJ1-1|16|TRBV19|.
TGTGCCAGTAGTATCGGGTGGCTCGGGGGGAACACTGAAGCTTTCTTT
CASSIGWLGGNTEAFF
>.|TRBJ2-6|18|TRBV7-7|TRBD2
TGTGCCAGCAGCTCCGGTAGCGGGGGAGTTGCTGGGGCCAACGTCCTGACTTTC
CASSSGSGGVAGANVLTF
>.|TRBJ2-3|17|TRBV7-2|TRBD2
TGTGCCAGCAGCTTAGGCGGGACTAGCGGGCGGGGAGATACGCAGTATTTT
CASSLGGTSGRGDTQYF
>few|TRBJ1-1|15|TRBV9|.
TGTGCCAGCAGCCCCCGGGGCGCCGGGGGGACTGAAGCTTTCTTT
CASSPRGAGGTEAFF
>.|TRBJ1-2|14|TRBV18|TRBD1
TGTGCCAGCTCACGAGGACAGGTACTCTATGGCTACACCTTC
CASSRGQVLYGYTF
>.|TRBJ2-2|12|TRBV7-9|.
TGTGCCAGCAGCTTAGGGCTCGGGGAGCTGTTTTTT
CASSLGLGELFF